This T cell receptor (beta chain) came from a study of control samples from healthy donors and cancer patients. The repertoire was sequenced with immunoSEQ multiplex PCR; TCRdb's copy has only in-frame clones and lacks some. Of around 100,000 clones in the sample, 92% are singletons; the top ten hold under 3%. V was pared by 5 bases and J by 7 bases, with 17 bases between. The CDR3 covers 14 residues. CDR1 SGHTA and CDR2 FQGNSA come from the germline V gene. A few counts support this clone. The sample consisted of blood. This sequence originates from a woman aged 18-35 years in good health. The V gene is TRBV7-2, the J gene TRBJ1-2, with D possibly being TRBD1 (6 bases). CDR3 DNA sequence: TGTGCCAGCAGCCCAGGGCTCCGGGGGCCTGGCTACACCTTC. It encodes CASSPGLRGPGYTF.